One T cell receptor (beta chain) is described in this entry. TCR beta CDR3 regions were amplified from RNA. The TCR CDR3 first-round RT-PCR relied on the HTBI primer set. TCRdb reanalysed the multiplex PCR reads using MiXCR and keeps one entry per CDR3 protein. This sample yields nearly 600,000 distinct CDR3 sequences, of which 11% to 15% are seen a single time; 7.1% belongs to the top ten. The V gene end was trimmed by 4 bases and the J gene end by 2 bases; junction bases not matched to a gene: 8. CDR3 length: 15 residues. Germline V gene lookup returns CDR1 SGHAT and CDR2 FQNNGV. The entry originates in a study of T cells in Graves' hyperthyroidism and ophthalmopathy. Ophthalmopathy patients had Clinical Activity Score at least 3, NOSPECS grade at least 4, duration under 3 months.

J is TRBJ2-7 and V is TRBV11-2; 7 bases align to TRBD1. The clonotype comes from a woman aged 18-30 years with Graves' ophthalmopathy. The source material was blood. The CDR3, as DNA: TGTGCCAGCAGCTCCTGGACAGGCCAGCCCTACGAGCAGTACTTC. It yields the protein CASSSWTGQPYEQYF. Full variable domain (missing parts from reference TRBV11-2 and TRBJ2-7): EAGVAQSPRYKIIEKRQSVAFWCNPISGHATLYWYQQILGQGPKLLIQFQNNGVVDDSQLPKDRFSAERLKGVDSTLKIQPAKLEDSAVYLCASSSWTGQPYEQYFGPGTRLTVT.